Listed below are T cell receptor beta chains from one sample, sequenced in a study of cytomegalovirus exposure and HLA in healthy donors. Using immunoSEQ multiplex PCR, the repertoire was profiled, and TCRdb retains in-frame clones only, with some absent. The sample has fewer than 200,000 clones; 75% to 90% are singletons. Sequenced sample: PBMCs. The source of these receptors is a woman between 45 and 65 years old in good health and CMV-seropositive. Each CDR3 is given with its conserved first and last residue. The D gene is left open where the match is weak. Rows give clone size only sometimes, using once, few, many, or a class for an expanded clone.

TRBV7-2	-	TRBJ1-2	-	TGTGCCAGCCACGGGTTCGGCCCTCTTGGCTACACCTTC	CASHGFGPLGYTF
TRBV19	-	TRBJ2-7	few	TGTGCCAGTAGCCGACAGGCGAGCTACGAGCAGTACTTC	CASSRQASYEQYF
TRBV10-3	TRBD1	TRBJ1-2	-	TGTGCCATCAGTGAGTCGACAGGGCCGCTCCACACCTTC	CAISESTGPLHTF
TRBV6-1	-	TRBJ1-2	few	TGTGCCAGCAGCCAGGGATATGGCTACACCTTC	CASSQGYGYTF
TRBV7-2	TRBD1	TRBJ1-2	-	TGTGCCAGCAGCACTACTACAGGGGACTATGGCTACACCTTC	CASSTTTGDYGYTF
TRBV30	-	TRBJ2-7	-	TGTGCCTGGAGTCAGGATTCCGAGCAGTACTTC	CAWSQDSEQYF
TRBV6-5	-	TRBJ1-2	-	TGTGCCAGCAGTTACGGGAGGGGCGCGTATGGCTACACCTTC	CASSYGRGAYGYTF
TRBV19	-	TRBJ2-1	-	TGTGCCAGCGCAGGGTTGGGGGCCTCCTACAATGAGCAGTTCTTC	CASAGLGASYNEQFF
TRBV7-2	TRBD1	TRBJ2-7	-	TGTGCCAGCAGCTTAGGAATGGGGACAGGGACAGGGTACTTC	CASSLGMGTGTGYF
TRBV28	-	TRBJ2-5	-	TGTGCCAGCAGTCACCGGGAGACCCAGTACTTC	CASSHRETQYF
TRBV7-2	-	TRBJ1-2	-	TGTGCCAGCAGCTTAGGCGGGGGAATTAACTATGGCTACACCTTC	CASSLGGGINYGYTF
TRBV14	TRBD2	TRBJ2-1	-	TGTGCCAGCAGCCAATGGACTAGCGGGAGGCTACTACCGCCAAATGAGCAGTTCTTC	CASSQWTSGRLLPPNEQFF
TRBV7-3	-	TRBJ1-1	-	TGTGCCAGCAGCTTAACCCATAACACTGAAGCTTTCTTT	CASSLTHNTEAFF
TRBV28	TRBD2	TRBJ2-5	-	TGTGCCAGCATTAACTGGGAGGGGAGCCAGTACTTC	CASINWEGSQYF
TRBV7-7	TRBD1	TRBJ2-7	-	TGTGCTAGCAGCTTAGATGGGACAGGGAACTACGAGCAGTACTTC	CASSLDGTGNYEQYF
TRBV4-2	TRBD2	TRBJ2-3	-	TGTGCCAGCAGCCCCCCCAGCGGGGGGGCAGGAGATACGCAGTATTTT	CASSPPSGGAGDTQYF
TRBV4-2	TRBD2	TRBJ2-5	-	TGTGCCAGCAGCTCTCCTTTCACGAGCGGGAAAGAGACCCAGTACTTC	CASSSPFTSGKETQYF
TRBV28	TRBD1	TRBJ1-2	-	TGTGCCAGCAGTCTCCACGGACAGGGCCCCTATGGCTACACCTTC	CASSLHGQGPYGYTF
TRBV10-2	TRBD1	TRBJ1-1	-	TGCGCCAGCCGACAGGGTGACACTGAAGCTTTCTTT	CASRQGDTEAFF
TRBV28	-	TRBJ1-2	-	TGTGCCAGCAGTCCCGGGGGGGCCCAAGCAATTGGCTACACCTTC	CASSPGGAQAIGYTF
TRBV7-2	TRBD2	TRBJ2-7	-	TGTGCCAGCAGCCCCCAGACTAGCGGGGTCTACGAGCAGTACTTC	CASSPQTSGVYEQYF
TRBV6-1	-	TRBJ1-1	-	TGTGCCAGCAGGGACCCGGGGATGAACACTGAAGCTTTCTTT	CASRDPGMNTEAFF
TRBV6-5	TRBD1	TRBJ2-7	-	TGTGCCAGCAGTGTGGACAGGACCTACGAGCAGTACTTC	CASSVDRTYEQYF
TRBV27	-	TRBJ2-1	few	TGTGCCACCAAGGAGGACTATAATGAGCAGTTCTTC	CATKEDYNEQFF
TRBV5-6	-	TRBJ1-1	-	TGTGCCAGCAGCTTGGGGAGTTTGGGGAACACTGAAGCTTTCTTT	CASSLGSLGNTEAFF
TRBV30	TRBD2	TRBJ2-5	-	TGTGCCTGGAGTCAATATAGCGGGGGGGAGACCCAGTACTTC	CAWSQYSGGETQYF
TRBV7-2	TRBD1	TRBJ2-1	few	TGTGCCAGCAGCCCCGAGGGACAGAATTACAATGAGCAGTTCTTC	CASSPEGQNYNEQFF
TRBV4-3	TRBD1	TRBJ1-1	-	TGCGCCAGCAGCCAAGATATTACAGGGGGCGGCACTGAAGCTTTCTTT	CASSQDITGGGTEAFF
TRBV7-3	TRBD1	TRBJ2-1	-	TGTGCCAGCAGCCCGACAGGGGTCTCCTACAATGAGCAGTTCTTC	CASSPTGVSYNEQFF
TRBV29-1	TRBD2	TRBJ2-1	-	TGCAGCGTGGATAGCGGGGACTGGCTCGGGGGTGAGCAGTTCTTC	CSVDSGDWLGGEQFF
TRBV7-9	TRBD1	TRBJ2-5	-	TGTGCCAGCAGCCCCAGTGAGGGGGCAAGGGAGACCCAGTACTTC	CASSPSEGARETQYF
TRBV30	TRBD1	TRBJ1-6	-	TGTGCCTGGAGGACAGGGGTCGCTTCACCCCTCCACTTT	CAWRTGVASPLHF
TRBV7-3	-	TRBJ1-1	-	TGTGCCAGCAGCATTGACAAAAACACTGAAGCTTTCTTT	CASSIDKNTEAFF
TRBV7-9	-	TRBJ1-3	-	TGTTCCAGCAGCTTCACCCCAGACACCATATATTTT	CSSSFTPDTIYF
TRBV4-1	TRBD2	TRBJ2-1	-	TGCGCCAGCAGCCAAGATCTAGCGGGGTTCTACAATGAGCAGTTCTTC	CASSQDLAGFYNEQFF
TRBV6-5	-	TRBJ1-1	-	TGTGCCAGCAGCCCACAGGGCCCGAGGGACACTGAAGCTTTCTTT	CASSPQGPRDTEAFF
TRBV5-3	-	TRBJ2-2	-	TGTGCCAGAAGCTTGAATGAGTCGCGAAGGACTTGCGAGGTTGGCGGGGAGCTGTTTTTT	CARSLNESRRTCEVGGELFF
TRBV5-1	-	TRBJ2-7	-	TGCGCCAGCAGCTTGGTAGGGGGTACGGACGAGCAGTACTTC	CASSLVGGTDEQYF
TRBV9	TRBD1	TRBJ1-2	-	TGTGCCAGCACCCCCGGACAGGGGTACTATGGCTACACCTTC	CASTPGQGYYGYTF
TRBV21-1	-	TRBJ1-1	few	TGTGCCAGCAGTATAGGGAGGGAACCCATGAACACTGAAGCTTTCTTT	CASSIGREPMNTEAFF
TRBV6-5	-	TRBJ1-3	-	TGTGCCAGCATCGACACTTTCTCTGGAAACACCATATATTTT	CASIDTFSGNTIYF
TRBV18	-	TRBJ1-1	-	TGTGCCAGCTCACCACCGGGGCAGTACACTGAAGCTTTCTTT	CASSPPGQYTEAFF
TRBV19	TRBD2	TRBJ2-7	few	TGTGCCAGTAGTGTGAAGCGGGGGGATTTCTACGAGCAGTACTTC	CASSVKRGDFYEQYF
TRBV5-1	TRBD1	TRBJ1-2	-	TGCGCCAGCAGCCTAACCCCGGGACAGGGGTATTATGGCTACACCTTC	CASSLTPGQGYYGYTF
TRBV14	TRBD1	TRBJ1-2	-	TGTGCCAGCAGCTTCGACAGGGTGGATGGCTACACCTTC	CASSFDRVDGYTF
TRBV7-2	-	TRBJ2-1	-	TGTGCCAGCAGCTTAGGAGTGGGGGCGTCCTACAATGAGCAGTTCTTC	CASSLGVGASYNEQFF
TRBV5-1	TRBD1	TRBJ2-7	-	TGCGCCAGCAGCTTGGTACCAGGGGGCGCCTCTTATACGCGGCAGTACTTC	CASSLVPGGASYTRQYF
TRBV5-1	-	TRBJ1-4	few	TGCGCCAGCAGCCGAGAGAGGGCCTCGAATGAAAAACTGTTTTTT	CASSRERASNEKLFF
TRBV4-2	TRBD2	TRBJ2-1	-	TGTGCCAGCAGCCAAGATTTGGGGACTAGCCGTGAGCAGTTCTTC	CASSQDLGTSREQFF
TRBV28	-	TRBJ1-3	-	TGTGCCAGCAGTTTATACGACAGGACTGGAAACACCATATATTTT	CASSLYDRTGNTIYF
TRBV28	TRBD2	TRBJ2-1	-	TGTGCCAGCAGTTTAGTGGCGGGAGGGTCCCACAATGAGCAGTTCTTC	CASSLVAGGSHNEQFF
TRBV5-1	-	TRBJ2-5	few	TGCGCCAGCAGCCCGGGGGTTCTGGGGATAGAGACCCAGTACTTC	CASSPGVLGIETQYF
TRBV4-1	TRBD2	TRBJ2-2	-	TGCGCCAGCAGAATCGGGATAGCGGGATTTGCCGGGGAGCTGTTTTTT	CASRIGIAGFAGELFF
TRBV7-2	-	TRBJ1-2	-	TGTGCCAGCGGGCCCCCGGCTATTCTTTATGGCTACACCTTC	CASGPPAILYGYTF
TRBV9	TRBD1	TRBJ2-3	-	TGTGCCAGCAGCGTAGGGGTGTCAGGGGGCGCGGGCACAGATACGCAGTATTTT	CASSVGVSGGAGTDTQYF
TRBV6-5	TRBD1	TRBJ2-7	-	TGTGCCAGCAGCTTCGGACAGGGGTGGACCTACGAGCAGTACTTC	CASSFGQGWTYEQYF
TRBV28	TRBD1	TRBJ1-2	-	TGTGCCAGCAGTTTAGTGCCCGGGACAGGGGCGGGGGGCTACACCTTC	CASSLVPGTGAGGYTF
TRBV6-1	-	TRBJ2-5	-	TGTGCCAGTTCGCGACACTTACAAGAGACCCAGTACTTC	CASSRHLQETQYF
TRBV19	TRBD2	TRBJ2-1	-	TGTGCCAGTAGCGTGCGGGAGCCGGACAATGAGCAGTTCTTC	CASSVREPDNEQFF